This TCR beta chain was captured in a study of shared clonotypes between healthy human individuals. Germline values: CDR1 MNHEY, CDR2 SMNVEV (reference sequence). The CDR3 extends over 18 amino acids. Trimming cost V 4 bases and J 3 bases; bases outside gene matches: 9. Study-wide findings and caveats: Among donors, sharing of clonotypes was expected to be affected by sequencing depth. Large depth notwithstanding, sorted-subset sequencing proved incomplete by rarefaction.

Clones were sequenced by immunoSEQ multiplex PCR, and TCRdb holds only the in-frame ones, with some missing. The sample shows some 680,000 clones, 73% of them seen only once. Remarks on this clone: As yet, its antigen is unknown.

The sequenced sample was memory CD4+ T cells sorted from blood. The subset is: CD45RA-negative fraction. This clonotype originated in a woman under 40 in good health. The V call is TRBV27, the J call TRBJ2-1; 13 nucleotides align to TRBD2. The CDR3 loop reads CASSSTSGRINFYNEQFF. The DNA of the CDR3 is TGTGCCAGCAGTTCGACTAGCGGGAGGATCAACTTCTACAATGAGCAGTTCTTC.